This T cell receptor (beta chain) derives from a study of T cell responses to AZD1222 COVID-19 vaccine. Findings and limits, study-wide: Baseline antibody screening turned up just a handful of seropositive AZD1222 recipients. Reports indicate that nearly half of spike-specific TCRs are directed at unmutated variant regions.

TCRdb keeps only in-frame clones here, not all; method: immunoSEQ multiplex PCR. The data show 110,000 to 150,000 clones, about 93% seen once. As for this clone: The antigen remains unidentified.

The clonotype was recovered from an adult in good health. Sequenced material: peripheral blood, taken on day 0 of AZD1222 vaccination.

CDR3 sequence (DNA): TGTGCCAGCAGTTCCCCCTCGGGGCAGGGGATGTATGGCTACACCTTC. Its protein is CASSSPSGQGMYGYTF. The J gene is TRBJ1-2, the V gene TRBV6-5; perhaps TRBD1 as D (6 bases). Trimming left V 4 bases short and J 5 bases short, with 20 bases between. The germline V gene has CDR1 MNHEY and CDR2 SVGAGI. The CDR3 runs 16 residues.